These 18 T cell receptor beta chains were all obtained from the same sample, sequenced in a study of blood T cell repertoires in COVID-19. Profiled with immunoSEQ multiplex PCR; TCRdb holds only in-frame clones, not every one. The data contain some 230,000 clones, 84% of them singletons. The sequencing input was peripheral blood. These receptor sequences come from a woman aged 55-75 years who had recovered from COVID-19.

The V call is TRBV5-1, the J call TRBJ1-6; D uncertain. Trimming removed 3 bases at V and 8 bases at J, with 9 bases between. Germline CDR1 SGHRS, CDR2 YFSETQ. The CDR3 has 13 residues. CDR3 sequence (DNA): TGCGCCAGCAGCTCAGACATTTATTCACCCCTCCACTTT. Amino acids: CASSSDIYSPLHF.

This clone was seen a single time. The chain employs TRBV9 and TRBJ1-2; weak D call: TRBD1 (5 bases). The CDR3 sequence is 13 residues long. The germline CDR1 and CDR2 sequences are SGDLS and YYNGEE. Trimming cost V 0 bases and J 5 bases, with 8 bases left between them. CDR3 in DNA: TGTGCCAGCAGCGTAGAGGGGCCATATGGCTACACCTTC. Translated: CASSVEGPYGYTF.

In this sample, this clone turned up a few times. This chain links TRBV11-3 with TRBJ2-3, with 8 positions matching TRBD2. The CDR3 sequence is 15 residues long. The germline gives CDR1 SGHNT, CDR2 YENEEA. Trimming took 3 bases from V and 6 from J; bases not matched to a gene: 8. CDR3 protein: CASSLQSGGRDTQYF. DNA of the CDR3: TGTGCCAGCAGCTTGCAGAGCGGGGGACGGGATACGCAGTATTTT.

The chain has TRBV7-8 and TRBJ1-4; D is uncertain. This CDR3 has 14 amino acids. The ends were cut back, 3 bases at V and 0 bases at J, with 5 bases in the middle. Germline lookup yields CDR1 SGHVS and CDR2 FQNEAQ. CDR3 nucleotide sequence: TGTGCCAGCAGCTTTTCTTCAACTAATGAAAAACTGTTTTTT. Its translation is CASSFSSTNEKLFF.

The rearrangement joins TRBV19 to TRBJ1-6; D might be TRBD1 (5 bases). The V end lost 6 bases, the J end lost 10 bases, and 19 bases lay between the germline ends. The CDR3 totals 15 residues. Germline V gives CDR1 LNHDA, CDR2 SQIVND (reference sequence). The CDR3 DNA sequence: TGTGCCAGTAGCTCGCAAGGGGAGGGTCGGTCACCCCTCCACTTT. Its protein product is CASSSQGEGRSPLHF. The variable domain in full, completed from reference TRBV19 and TRBJ1-6, reads DGGITQSPKYLFRKEGQNVTLSCEQNLNHDAMYWYRQDPGQGLRLIYYSQIVNDFQKGDIAEGYSVSREKKESFPLTVTSAQKNPTAFYLCASSSQGEGRSPLHFGNGTRLTVT.

V gene TRBV7-2 combines with J gene TRBJ2-5, with a possible D match to TRBD2 (5 bases). The CDR3 covers 16 residues. The germline gives CDR1 SGHTA, CDR2 FQGNSA. V lost 1 base and J lost 4, with 16 bases in between. DNA of the CDR3: TGTGCCAGCAGCTTAGGTAGGGCCTTTGGAGGAGAGACCCAGTACTTC. It specifies CASSLGRAFGGETQYF.

The chain recombines TRBV5-1 with TRBJ2-5; D not certain. The CDR3 length is 14 residues. V dropped 0 bases and J dropped 0 bases, with 6 bases sitting between them. CDR1 SGHRS and CDR2 YFSETQ come from the germline V gene. DNA of the CDR3: TGCGCCAGCAGCTTGGACGCGTACCAAGAGACCCAGTACTTC. Translating gives CASSLDAYQETQYF. Using reference TRBV5-1 and TRBJ2-5 for the parts outside the CDR3, the full variable domain is KAGVTQTPRYLIKTRGQQVTLSCSPISGHRSVSWYQQTPGQGLQFLFEYFSETQRNKGNFPGRFSGRQFSNSRSEMNVSTLELGDSALYLCASSLDAYQETQYFGPGTRLLVL.

The CDR3: CASRKDRGSYNEQFF. CDR3 DNA: TGTGCCAGCAGGAAGGACAGGGGATCCTACAATGAGCAGTTCTTC. V is TRBV7-6 and J is TRBJ2-1; 9 bases line up with TRBD1. Losses at the gene ends were 6 bases for V and 1 base for J; bases not matched to a gene: 4. This CDR3 region has 15 residues. Germline V gives CDR1 SGHVS, CDR2 FNYEAQ.

The chain uses TRBV9 and TRBJ1-6; weak D call: TRBD1 (6 bases). V was shortened by 6 bases and J by 4 bases, with 14 bases between the two germline ends. The CDR3 has 15 residues. Germline V gene data show CDR1 as SGDLS and CDR2 as YYNGEE. As DNA, the CDR3 is TGTGCCAGCACCCCTAATACAGGGTATAATTCACCCCTCCACTTT. As protein: CASTPNTGYNSPLHF.

The V gene is TRBV3-1 (or the pseudogene TRBV3-2), the J gene TRBJ2-5; D unclear. Germline V gives CDR1 LGHDT, CDR2 YNNKEL (reference sequence). The V end lost 0 bases, the J end lost 4 bases, and 12 bases lay between the germline ends. This CDR3 contains 15 residues. In DNA form, the CDR3 reads TGTGCCAGCAGCCAAGATTCTACCGCAAGAGAGACCCAGTACTTC. It yields the protein CASSQDSTARETQYF.

The CDR3 DNA follows: TGTGCCAGCAGTTACACGGGGGGCTACGCAGATACGCAGTATTTT. Translation gives CASSYTGGYADTQYF. The chain joins TRBV6-5 to TRBJ2-3; D possibly corresponds to TRBD2 (7 bases). V was cut by 2 bases and J by 4 bases, with 13 bases left in between. The CDR3 spans 15 residues. Per the germline V gene, CDR1 is MNHEY and CDR2 is SVGAGI.

This chain links TRBV7-8 with TRBJ1-2; TRBD1 might be the D (6 bases). This CDR3 spans 14 amino acids. Trimming left V 1 base short and J 3 bases short, with 9 bases between. The germline V gene has CDR1 SGHVS and CDR2 FQNEAQ. CDR3 in DNA: TGTGCCAGCAGCTTAGAGGGGGGGGACTATGGCTACACCTTC. It encodes CASSLEGGDYGYTF.

The V gene is TRBV3-1 (or the pseudogene TRBV3-2), the J gene TRBJ2-2; D not certain. The length of the CDR3 is 12 residues. Germline V lookup: CDR1 LGHDT, CDR2 YNNKEL (reference sequence). Trimming shortened V by 3 bases and J by 6 bases, and 5 bases separated the two germline ends. The CDR3 bases are TGTGCCAGCAGCCAGGTAGCCGGGGAGCTGTTTTTT. Its translation is CASSQVAGELFF.

This chain uses TRBV5-4 with TRBJ1-2; 7 bases are shared with TRBD1. V dropped 4 bases and J dropped 7; count of bases not matched to a gene: 4. CDR1 SGHNT and CDR2 YYREEE come from the germline V gene (reference sequence). The CDR3 has 12 residues. This CDR3 is CASSGDSPGYTF. In DNA form, the CDR3 reads TGTGCCAGCAGCGGGGACAGCCCTGGCTACACCTTC.

CDR3 protein: CASSYVPWGRGEQETQYF. The CDR3 DNA reads TGCGCCAGCAGTTACGTCCCCTGGGGGCGGGGGGAACAAGAGACCCAGTACTTC. The chain joins TRBV5-1 to TRBJ2-5, with 8 bases matching TRBD2. The length of the CDR3 is 18 residues. The V gene's germline CDR1 is SGHRS and CDR2 YFSETQ. The J segment lost 2 bases and the V segment lost 5 bases, leaving 17 bases of the junction unmatched.

V and J are TRBV5-5 and TRBJ1-6; D is possibly TRBD1 (6 bases). The CDR3 has 16 residues. Germline assignment: CDR1 SGHKS and CDR2 YYEKEE (reference sequence). V was shortened by 1 base and J by 8 bases, with 16 bases between the two germline ends. The CDR3 DNA is TGTGCCAGCAGCTTGATGCTGGGGGCAGAAGATTCACCCCTCCACTTT. This codes for CASSLMLGAEDSPLHF.

CDR3 sequence: CASSSGLAGWADTQYF. The CDR3 DNA reads TGTGCCAGCAGCTCAGGACTAGCGGGGTGGGCAGATACGCAGTATTTT. V and J are TRBV7-3 and TRBJ2-3; 12 bases fit TRBD2. The CDR3 sequence is 16 residues long. V lost 4 bases, J lost 4 bases, and 6 bases stayed unmatched. Germline CDR1 is SGHTA and CDR2 is FQGTGA.

This chain connects TRBV6-2 or TRBV6-3 to TRBJ2-7; 7 bases are a match to TRBD1. Germline values: CDR1 MNHEY, CDR2 SVGEGT. The V gene end was trimmed by 6 bases and the J gene end by 3 bases; junction bases not matched to a gene: 5. The CDR3 runs to 13 residues. DNA of the CDR3: TGTGCCAGCAGCGACGGGACAGTCTACGAGCAGTACTTC. It yields the protein CASSDGTVYEQYF.